Following are 9 T cell receptor beta chains from one sample sequenced in a study of T cell repertoires in cytomegalovirus infection. From the reads, TCRdb called clonotypes with MiXCR, one entry per CDR3 protein. The sample carries some 700,000 distinct CDR3 sequences, around 30% recorded once. These receptors' targets are unknown. The starting material was cultured PBMCs, obtained from culture after CMV antigen stimulation. Receptor source: a human donor in good health (CMV status not recorded). Some clones in this sample may be carry-over from other donors' samples.

The gene calls are TRBV14 and TRBJ2-1, with TRBD2 identical over 7 bases. The CDR3 has 16 amino acids. Germline CDR1 SGHDN, CDR2 FVKESK. V gave up 1 base and J gave up 2 bases; unmatched junction bases: 5. The CDR3 sequence: CASSQAIGLAYNEQFF. The DNA of the CDR3 is TGTGCCAGCAGCCAAGCTATCGGACTAGCCTACAATGAGCAGTTCTTC.

This clonotype was detected a few times. V and J are TRBV10-3 and TRBJ1-2; the D gene is possibly TRBD1 (6 bases). CDR1 is ENHRY, CDR2 SYGVKD, per germline. Trimming removed 3 bases at V and 5 bases at J, with 10 bases between. The CDR3 consists of 13 residues. The CDR3 nucleotides are TGTGCCATCAGTGAAGGGCAGGGGTATGGCTACACCTTC. Translating gives CAISEGQGYGYTF.

This chain uses TRBV4-1 with TRBJ1-3, with D maybe TRBD1 (5 bases). CDR1 is MGHRA, CDR2 YSYEKL, per germline. The V and J ends lost 4 bases and 4 bases respectively, with 14 bases between them. The CDR3 loop spans 15 amino acids. CDR3 sequence reads: CASSRPGTAGNTIYF. The CDR3 bases are TGCGCCAGCAGCCGTCCAGGGACCGCCGGAAACACCATATATTTT.

This clonotype was observed at least ten times. The J gene is TRBJ2-7, the V gene TRBV7-8, with D hard to call. Trimming took 5 bases from V and 0 from J, leaving 14 bases between them. CDR3 length equals 15 residues. CDR1 is SGHVS and CDR2 is FQNEAQ in the germline V gene. CDR3 residues: CASSHRGGSSYEQYF. Written as DNA, the CDR3 is TGTGCCAGCAGCCACCGCGGCGGTAGCTCCTACGAGCAGTACTTC. The whole variable domain, remainder taken from reference TRBV7-8 and TRBJ2-7, is GAGVSQSPRYKVAKRGQDVALRCDPISGHVSLFWYQQALGQGPEFLTYFQNEAQLDKSGLPSDRFFAERPEGSVSTLKIQRTQQEDSAVYLCASSHRGGSSYEQYFGPGTRLTVT.

This clonotype was found a few times. The genes are TRBV5-4 and TRBJ2-7; 11 bases fit TRBD2. The CDR3 is 16 amino acids. With 4 bases clipped from V and 2 bases from J, the junction kept 8 bases outside the gene matches. Germline values: CDR1 SGHNT, CDR2 YYREEE (reference sequence). CDR3 in DNA: TGTGCCAGCAGCCTTACTAGCGGGGGCCCCCCCTACGAGCAGTACTTC. Translating gives CASSLTSGGPPYEQYF. Full variable domain (rest looked up from reference TRBV5-4 and TRBJ2-7): ETGVTQSPTHLIKTRGQQVTLRCSSQSGHNTVSWYQQALGQGPQFIFQYYREEENGRGNFPPRFSGLQFPNYSSELNVNALELDDSALYLCASSLTSGGPPYEQYFGPGTRLTVT.

The chain is built from TRBV27 and TRBJ2-7, with a tentative D call TRBD1 (6 bases). The CDR3 is 15 residues long. The ends were cut back, 6 bases at V and 4 bases at J, with 19 bases in the middle. CDR1 is MNHEY and CDR2 is SMNVEV in the germline V gene (reference sequence). CDR3 nucleotide sequence: TGTGCCAGCAGCCCCGGACAGCGCAATGTATACGAGCAGTACTTC. Encoded protein: CASSPGQRNVYEQYF.

This clonotype appeared a few times. The chain recombines TRBV2 with TRBJ1-3; D is possibly TRBD1 (5 bases). Trimming shortened V by 10 bases and J by 8 bases, and 15 bases separated the two germline ends. The CDR3 totals 12 residues. Looked up from germline, CDR1 is SNHLY and CDR2 is FYNNEI. CDR3 bases: TGTGCCACCGCAGGGCGGTCGGACACCATATATTTT. Translation: CATAGRSDTIYF.

This clonotype was observed at least ten times. The rearrangement joins TRBV7-2 to TRBJ1-2, with TRBD1 identical over 9 bases. Per the germline V gene, CDR1 is SGHTA and CDR2 is FQGNSA. The CDR3 has 15 residues. V lost 5 bases and J lost 10; bases outside the gene matches: 14. The CDR3 sequence: CASSPRWDGTGIYTF. The CDR3 region has the DNA TGTGCCAGCAGCCCCCGGTGGGACGGGACAGGGATCTACACCTTC.

This chain links TRBV7-2 with TRBJ2-1; 8 positions agree with TRBD2. The CDR3 spans 15 residues. CDR1 is SGHTA and CDR2 is FQGNSA in the germline V gene. Unmatched junction bases numbered 9, after V lost 5 bases and J lost 6 bases. The CDR3 DNA reads TGTGCCAGCAGCAATCTAGCGGGCGTCATCAATGAGCAGTTCTTC. Its translation is CASSNLAGVINEQFF.